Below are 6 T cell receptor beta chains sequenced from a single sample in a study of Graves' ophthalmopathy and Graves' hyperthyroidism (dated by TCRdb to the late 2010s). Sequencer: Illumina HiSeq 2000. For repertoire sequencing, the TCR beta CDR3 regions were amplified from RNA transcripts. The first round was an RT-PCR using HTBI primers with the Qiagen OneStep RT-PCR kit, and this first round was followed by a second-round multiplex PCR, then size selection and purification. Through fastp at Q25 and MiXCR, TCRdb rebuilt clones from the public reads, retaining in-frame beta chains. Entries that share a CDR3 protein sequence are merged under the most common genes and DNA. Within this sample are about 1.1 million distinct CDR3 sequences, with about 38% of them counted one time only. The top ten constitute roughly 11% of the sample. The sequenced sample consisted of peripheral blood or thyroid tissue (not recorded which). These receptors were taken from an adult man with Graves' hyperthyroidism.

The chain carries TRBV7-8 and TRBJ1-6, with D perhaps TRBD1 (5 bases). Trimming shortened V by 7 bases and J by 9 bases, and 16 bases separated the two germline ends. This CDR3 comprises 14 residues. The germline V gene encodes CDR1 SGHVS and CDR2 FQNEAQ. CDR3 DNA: TGTGCCAGCAACCAATCGAGGGGCGCTTCACCCCTCCACTTT. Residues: CASNQSRGASPLHF.

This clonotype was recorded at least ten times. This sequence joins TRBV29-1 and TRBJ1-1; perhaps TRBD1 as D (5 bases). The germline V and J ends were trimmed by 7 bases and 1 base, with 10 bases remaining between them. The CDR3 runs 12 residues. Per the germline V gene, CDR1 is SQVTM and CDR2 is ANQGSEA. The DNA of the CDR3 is TGCAGCGCCGGGACTGAGAACACTGAAGCTTTCTTT. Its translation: CSAGTENTEAFF. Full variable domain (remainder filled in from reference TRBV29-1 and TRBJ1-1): SAVISQKPSRDICQRGTSLTIQCQVDSQVTMMFWYRQQPGQSLTLIATANQGSEATYESGFVIDKFPISRPNLTFSTLTVSNMSPEDSSIYLCSAGTENTEAFFGQGTRLTVV.

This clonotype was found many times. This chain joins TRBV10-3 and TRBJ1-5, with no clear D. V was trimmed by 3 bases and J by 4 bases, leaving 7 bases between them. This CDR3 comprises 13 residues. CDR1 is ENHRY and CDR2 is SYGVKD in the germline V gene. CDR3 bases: TGTGCCATCAGTGAAGGAGGGAATCAGCCCCAGCATTTT. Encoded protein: CAISEGGNQPQHF.

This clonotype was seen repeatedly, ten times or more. CDR3: CASSSYRGETEAFF. The CDR3 DNA reads TGTGCCAGCAGCTCGTACAGGGGTGAAACTGAAGCTTTCTTT. The chain is built from TRBV7-9 and TRBJ1-1; 7 bases match TRBD1. The V segment lost 4 bases and the J segment 5 bases; nucleotides outside the gene matches: 7. Germline V lookup: CDR1 SEHNR, CDR2 FQNEAQ (reference sequence). The CDR3 has 14 residues.

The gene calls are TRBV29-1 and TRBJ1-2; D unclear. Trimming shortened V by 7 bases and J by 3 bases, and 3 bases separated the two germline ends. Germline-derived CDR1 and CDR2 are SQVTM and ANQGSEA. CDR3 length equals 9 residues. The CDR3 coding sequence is TGCAGCGGTGACTATGGCTACACCTTC. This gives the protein CSGDYGYTF.

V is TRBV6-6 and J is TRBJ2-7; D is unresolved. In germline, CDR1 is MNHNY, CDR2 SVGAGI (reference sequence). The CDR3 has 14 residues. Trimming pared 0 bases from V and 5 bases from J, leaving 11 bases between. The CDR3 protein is CASSYSGGWDEQYF. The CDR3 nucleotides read TGTGCCAGCAGTTACTCAGGCGGATGGGACGAGCAGTACTTC.